These T cell receptor beta chains were read from a single sample in a study of T-cell memory formation after mild COVID-19. Using its own MiXCR run on the 5' RACE reads, TCRdb lists one record per CDR3 protein. This table has approximately 340,000 distinct CDR3 sequences, around 13% appearing once. Material: PBMCs or a T cell subset sorted from them (not recorded which). These receptors came from a man aged 18-30 years who had mild COVID-19 (a few samples of this study predate the infection). Cell type and time point are not known. The CDR3 runs from the conserved cysteine through the conserved F or W. A D gene is named only where the DNA matches it firmly. Size is omitted from some rows. Given values are once, few, many or a class for expanded clones.

d_call,j_call,v_call,clone_size,cdr3_nt,cdr3_aa
.,TRBJ2-1,TRBV7-9,few,TGTGCCAGCAGCACCCTGGTCGGGGATTATCTTTACAATGAGCAGTTCTTC,CASSTLVGDYLYNEQFF
.,TRBJ2-7,TRBV7-8,.,TGTGCCAGCAGCTTAGGGCTACGACAGTACGAGCAGTACTTC,CASSLGLRQYEQYF
.,TRBJ2-5,TRBV27,.,TGTGCCAGCGGGCCAAGGGCAGAAGAGACCCAGTACTTC,CASGPRAEETQYF
TRBD1,TRBJ2-1,TRBV5-1,.,TGCGCCAGCAGTCCGGGACAGCTGTACAATGAGCAGTTCTTC,CASSPGQLYNEQFF
.,TRBJ2-5,TRBV24-1,.,TGTGCCACCAGCATTCAAGAGACCCAGTACTTC,CATSIQETQYF
.,TRBJ2-2,TRBV10-3,few,TGTGCCATCAGTGAGTCGACGACTAGGGGAAACGGGGAGCTGTTTTTT,CAISESTTRGNGELFF
.,TRBJ2-2,TRBV29-1,.,TGCAGCGTTACCCAGGAGAACACCGGGGAGCTGTTTTTT,CSVTQENTGELFF
TRBD1,TRBJ2-7,TRBV7-2,.,TGTGCCAGCAGCTTAGCGGGACAGGGCACCTACGAGCAGTACTTC,CASSLAGQGTYEQYF
.,TRBJ2-5,TRBV7-2,few,TGTGCCAGCAGCTTGGCCAGCAAAAAGGAGACCCAGTACTTC,CASSLASKKETQYF
.,TRBJ2-5,TRBV4-1,few,TGCGCCAGCAGCCTCCGCCGCGGGACAGAAGAGACCCAGTACTTC,CASSLRRGTEETQYF
TRBD2,TRBJ2-1,TRBV9,few,TGTGCCAGCACTCAGCGGGGGGACTCCTACAATGAGCAGTTCTTC,CASTQRGDSYNEQFF
TRBD1,TRBJ1-5,TRBV5-1,many,TGCGCCAACCCAACAGGGGGCCATCAGCCCCAGCATTTT,CANPTGGHQPQHF
.,TRBJ1-1,TRBV20-1,few,TGCAGTGCCATCGGACACGGGAACACTGAAGCTTTCTTT,CSAIGHGNTEAFF
.,TRBJ1-2,TRBV20-1,.,TGCAGTGCTTCCGTCCAGACCTATGGCTACACCTTC,CSASVQTYGYTF
TRBD2,TRBJ2-3,TRBV7-2,many,TGTGCCAGCAGCTCGGGGGGGTACACAGATACGCAGTATTTT,CASSSGGYTDTQYF
TRBD2,TRBJ2-7,TRBV10-3,few,TGTGCCATCAGCCCCGGGACTAAAAGCTCCTACGAGCAGTACTTC,CAISPGTKSSYEQYF